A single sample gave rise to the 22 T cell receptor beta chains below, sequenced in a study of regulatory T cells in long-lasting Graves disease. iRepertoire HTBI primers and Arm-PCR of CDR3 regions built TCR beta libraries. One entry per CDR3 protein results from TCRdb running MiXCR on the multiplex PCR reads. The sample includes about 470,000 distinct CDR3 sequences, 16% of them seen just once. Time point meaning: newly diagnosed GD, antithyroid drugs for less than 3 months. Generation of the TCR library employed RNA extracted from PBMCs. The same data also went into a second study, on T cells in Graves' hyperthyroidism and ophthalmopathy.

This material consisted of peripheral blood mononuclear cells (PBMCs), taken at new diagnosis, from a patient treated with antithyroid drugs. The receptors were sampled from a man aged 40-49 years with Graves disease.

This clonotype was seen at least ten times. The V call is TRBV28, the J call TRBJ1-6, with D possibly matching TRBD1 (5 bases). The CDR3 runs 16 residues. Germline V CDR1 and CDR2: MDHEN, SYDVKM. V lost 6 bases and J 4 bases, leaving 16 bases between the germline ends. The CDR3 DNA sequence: TGTGCCAGCAGCAATCCAGAGGGACGGTATAATTCACCCCTCCACTTT. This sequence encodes CASSNPEGRYNSPLHF.

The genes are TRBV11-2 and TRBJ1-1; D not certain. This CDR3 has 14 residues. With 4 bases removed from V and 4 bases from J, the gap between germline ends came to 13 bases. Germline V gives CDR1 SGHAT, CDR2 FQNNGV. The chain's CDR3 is CASSSSALITEAFF. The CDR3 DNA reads TGTGCCAGCAGCTCTTCCGCGTTGATCACTGAAGCTTTCTTT.

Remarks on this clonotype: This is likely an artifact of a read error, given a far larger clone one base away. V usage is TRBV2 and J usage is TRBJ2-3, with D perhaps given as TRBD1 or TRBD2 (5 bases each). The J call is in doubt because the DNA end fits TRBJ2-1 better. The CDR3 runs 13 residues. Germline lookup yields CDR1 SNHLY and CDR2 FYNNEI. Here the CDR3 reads CASSEFSREEQFF. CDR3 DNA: TGTGCCAGCAGTGAATTCTCCAGGGAGGAGCAGTTCTTC.

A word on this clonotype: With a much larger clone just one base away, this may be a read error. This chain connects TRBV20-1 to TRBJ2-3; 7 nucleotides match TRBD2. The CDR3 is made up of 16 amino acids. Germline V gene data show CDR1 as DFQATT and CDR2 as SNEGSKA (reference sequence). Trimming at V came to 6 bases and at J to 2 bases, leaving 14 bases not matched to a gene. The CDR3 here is CSAGVASGAITDTQYF. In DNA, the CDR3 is TGCAGTGCGGGGGTGGCTAGCGGTGCTATCACAGATACGCAGTATTTT.

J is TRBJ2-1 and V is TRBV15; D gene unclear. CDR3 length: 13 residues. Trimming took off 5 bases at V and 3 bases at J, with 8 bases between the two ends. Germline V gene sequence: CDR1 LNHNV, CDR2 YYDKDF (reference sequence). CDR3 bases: TGTGCCACCAGCCTAGAGATCTACAATGAGCAGTTCTTC. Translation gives CATSLEIYNEQFF.

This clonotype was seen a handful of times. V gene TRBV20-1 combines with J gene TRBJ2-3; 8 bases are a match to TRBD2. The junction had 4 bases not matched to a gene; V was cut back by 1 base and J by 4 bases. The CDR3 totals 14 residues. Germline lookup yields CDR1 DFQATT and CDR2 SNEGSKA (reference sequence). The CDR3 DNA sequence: TGCAGTGCTAGAGTAATAGCGGGACCAGATACGCAGTATTTT. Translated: CSARVIAGPDTQYF.

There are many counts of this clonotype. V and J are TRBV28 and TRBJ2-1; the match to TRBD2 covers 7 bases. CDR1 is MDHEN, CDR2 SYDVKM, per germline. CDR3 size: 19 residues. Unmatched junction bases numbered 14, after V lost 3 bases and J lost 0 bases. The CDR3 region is CASSFNRLAERSSYNEQFF. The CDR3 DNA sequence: TGTGCCAGCAGTTTCAATCGCCTAGCGGAAAGGAGCTCCTACAATGAGCAGTTCTTC.

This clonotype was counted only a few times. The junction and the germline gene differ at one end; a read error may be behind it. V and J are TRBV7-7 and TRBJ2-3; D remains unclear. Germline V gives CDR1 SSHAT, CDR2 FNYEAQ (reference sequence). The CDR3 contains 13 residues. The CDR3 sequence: CASSSRHTDTQYF. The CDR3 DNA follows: TGTGCTAGCAGCTCCAGGCACACAGATACGCAGTATTTT.

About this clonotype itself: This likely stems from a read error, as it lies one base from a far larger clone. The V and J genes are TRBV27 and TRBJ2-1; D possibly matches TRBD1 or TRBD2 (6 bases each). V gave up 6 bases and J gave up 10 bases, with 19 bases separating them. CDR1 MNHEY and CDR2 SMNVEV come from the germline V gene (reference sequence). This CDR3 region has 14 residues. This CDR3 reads CASSWRGAAYEQFF. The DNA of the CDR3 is TGTGCCAGCAGCTGGAGGGGGGCAGCCTACGAGCAGTTCTTC.

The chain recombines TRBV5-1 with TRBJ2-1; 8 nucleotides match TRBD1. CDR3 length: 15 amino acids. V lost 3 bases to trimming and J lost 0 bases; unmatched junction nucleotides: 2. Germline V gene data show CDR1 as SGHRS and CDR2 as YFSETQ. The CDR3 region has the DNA TGCGCCAGCAGCTGGACAGGGAACTCCTACAATGAGCAGTTCTTC. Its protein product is CASSWTGNSYNEQFF.

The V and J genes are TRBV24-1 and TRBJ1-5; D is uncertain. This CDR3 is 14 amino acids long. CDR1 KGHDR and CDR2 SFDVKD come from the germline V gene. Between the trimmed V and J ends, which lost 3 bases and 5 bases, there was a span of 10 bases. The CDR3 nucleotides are TGTGCCACCAGTGATACTCCGGGGTATCAGCCCCAGCATTTT. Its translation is CATSDTPGYQPQHF.

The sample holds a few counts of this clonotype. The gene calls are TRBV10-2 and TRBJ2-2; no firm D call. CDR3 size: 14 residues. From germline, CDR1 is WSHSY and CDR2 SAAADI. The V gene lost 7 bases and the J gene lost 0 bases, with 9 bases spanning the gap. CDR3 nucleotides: TGCGCCAGCATTTCGCTGCCGAACACCGGGGAGCTGTTTTTT. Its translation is CASISLPNTGELFF.

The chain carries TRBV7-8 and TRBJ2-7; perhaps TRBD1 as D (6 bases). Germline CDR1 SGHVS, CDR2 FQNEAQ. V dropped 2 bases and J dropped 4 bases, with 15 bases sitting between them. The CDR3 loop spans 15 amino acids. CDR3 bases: TGTGCCAGCAGCTTACTCAGGGGCGCGAGTTACGAGCAGTACTTC. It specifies CASSLLRGASYEQYF. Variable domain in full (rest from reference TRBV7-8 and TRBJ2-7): GAGVSQSPRYKVAKRGQDVALRCDPISGHVSLFWYQQALGQGPEFLTYFQNEAQLDKSGLPSDRFFAERPEGSVSTLKIQRTQQEDSAVYLCASSLLRGASYEQYFGPGTRLTVT.

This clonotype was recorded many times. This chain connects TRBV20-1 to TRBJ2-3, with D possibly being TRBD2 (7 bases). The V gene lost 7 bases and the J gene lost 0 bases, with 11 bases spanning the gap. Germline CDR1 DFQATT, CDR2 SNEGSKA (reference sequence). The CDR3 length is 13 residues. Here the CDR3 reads CSVGGGSTDTQYF. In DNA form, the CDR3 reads TGCAGTGTAGGGGGGGGAAGCACAGATACGCAGTATTTT.

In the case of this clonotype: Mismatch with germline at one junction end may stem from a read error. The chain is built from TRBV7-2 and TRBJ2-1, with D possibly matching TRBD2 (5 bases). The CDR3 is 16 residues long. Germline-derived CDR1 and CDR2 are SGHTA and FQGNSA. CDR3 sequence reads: CASSQSPSPTYNEQFF. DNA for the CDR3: TGCGCCAGCAGCCAAAGTCCTAGCCCCACCTACAATGAGCAGTTCTTC.

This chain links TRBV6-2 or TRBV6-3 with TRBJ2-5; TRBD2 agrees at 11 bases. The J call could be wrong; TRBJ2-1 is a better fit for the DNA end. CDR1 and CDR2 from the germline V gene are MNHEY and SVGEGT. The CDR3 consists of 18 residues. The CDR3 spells CASSYGLAGTPSYNEQFF. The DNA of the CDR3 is TGTGCCAGCAGTTACGGACTAGCGGGCACTCCTTCCTACAATGAGCAGTTCTTC.

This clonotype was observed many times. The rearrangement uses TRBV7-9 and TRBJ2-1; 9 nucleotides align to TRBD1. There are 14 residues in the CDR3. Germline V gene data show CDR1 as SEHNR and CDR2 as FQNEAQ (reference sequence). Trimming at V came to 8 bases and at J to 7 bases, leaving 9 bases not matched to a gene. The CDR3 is CASGISDRGNEQFF. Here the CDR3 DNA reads TGTGCCAGCGGCATCTCGGACAGGGGAAATGAGCAGTTCTTC.

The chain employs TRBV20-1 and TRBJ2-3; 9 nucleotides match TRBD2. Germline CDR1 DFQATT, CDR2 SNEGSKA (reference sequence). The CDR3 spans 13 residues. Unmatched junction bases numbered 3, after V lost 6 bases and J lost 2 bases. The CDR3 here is CSAWTSDTDTQYF. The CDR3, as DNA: TGCAGTGCCTGGACTAGCGACACAGATACGCAGTATTTT.

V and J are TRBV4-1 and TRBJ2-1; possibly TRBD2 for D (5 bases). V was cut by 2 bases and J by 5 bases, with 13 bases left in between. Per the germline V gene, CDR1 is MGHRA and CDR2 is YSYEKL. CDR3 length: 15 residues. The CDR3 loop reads CASSQMTTQNNEQFF. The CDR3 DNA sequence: TGCGCCAGCAGCCAAATGACTACTCAAAACAATGAGCAGTTCTTC.

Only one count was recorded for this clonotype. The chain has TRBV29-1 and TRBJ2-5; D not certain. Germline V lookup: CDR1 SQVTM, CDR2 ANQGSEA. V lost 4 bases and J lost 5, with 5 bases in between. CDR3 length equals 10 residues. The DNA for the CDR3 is TGCAGCGTTGTATTGGAGACCCAGTACTTC. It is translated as CSVVLETQYF.

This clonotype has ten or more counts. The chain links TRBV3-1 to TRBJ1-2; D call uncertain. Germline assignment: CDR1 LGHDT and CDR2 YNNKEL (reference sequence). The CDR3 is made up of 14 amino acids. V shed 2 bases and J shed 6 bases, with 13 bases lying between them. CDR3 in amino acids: CASSQRLTVDGYTF. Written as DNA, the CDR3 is TGTGCCAGCAGCCAACGTCTCACAGTAGATGGCTACACCTTC.

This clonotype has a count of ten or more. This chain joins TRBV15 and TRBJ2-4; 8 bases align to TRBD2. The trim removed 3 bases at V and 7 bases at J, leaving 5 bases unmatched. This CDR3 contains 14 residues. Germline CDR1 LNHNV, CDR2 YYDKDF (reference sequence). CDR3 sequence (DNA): TGTGCCACCAGCAGGAGCGGGAGTTCGAACATTCAGTACTTC. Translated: CATSRSGSSNIQYF.